This T cell receptor beta chain is drawn from a study of cytomegalovirus exposure and HLA in healthy donors. In regard to this clone: The target antigen is unknown.

Study findings and constraints: A prior analysis recorded that most TCR beta V segments were productive about 87% or about 30% of the time.

The CDR3 length is 18 residues. From germline, CDR1 is SGHRS and CDR2 YFSETQ. V lost 0 bases, J lost 1 base, and 5 bases stayed unmatched. The PCR contained 60 Vbeta and 13 Jbeta primers. Repertoires were generated with immunoSEQ multiplex PCR, while TCRdb's copy carries only in-frame clones and drops some. Of around 150,000 clones in the sample, 70% to 85% were seen once. The chain uses TRBV5-1 and TRBJ2-2; 11 bases match TRBD2. The receptor's source is a man aged 35-49 years in good health and CMV-seronegative. Material: PBMCs. In nucleotides, the CDR3 is TGCGCCAGCAGCTTGGGGCTAGCGGGGGGCCTGAACACCGGGGAGCTGTTTTTT. Translation: CASSLGLAGGLNTGELFF.